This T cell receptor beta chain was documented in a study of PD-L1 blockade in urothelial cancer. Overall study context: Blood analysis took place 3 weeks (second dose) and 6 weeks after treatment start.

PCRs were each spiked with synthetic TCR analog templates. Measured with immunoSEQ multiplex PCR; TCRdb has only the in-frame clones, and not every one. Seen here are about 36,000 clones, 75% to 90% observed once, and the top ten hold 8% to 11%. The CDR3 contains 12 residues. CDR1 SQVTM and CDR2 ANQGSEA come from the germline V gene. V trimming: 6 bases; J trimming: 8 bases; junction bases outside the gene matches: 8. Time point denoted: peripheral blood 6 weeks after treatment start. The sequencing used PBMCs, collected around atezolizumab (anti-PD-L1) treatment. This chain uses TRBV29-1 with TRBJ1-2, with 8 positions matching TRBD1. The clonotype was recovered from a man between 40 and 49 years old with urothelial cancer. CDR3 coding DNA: TGCAGCGTAGAACGACAGGGGTCCGGCTACACCTTC. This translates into CSVERQGSGYTF.